A selection of T cell receptor beta chains follows, all from one sample in a study of beta chain features in type 1 diabetes. The table came from immunoSEQ multiplex PCR; TCRdb's copy has only in-frame clones and leaves some out. Of around 200,000 clones listed, around an eighth are singletons. Sequenced material: central memory CD4+ T cells from blood. Source of these receptors: a woman aged 18-30 years in good health. The CDR3 runs from the conserved cysteine through the conserved F or W. Fields, in order: V gene, J gene, clone size, D gene, CDR3 protein, CDR3 DNA. The D gene is left open where the match is weak. Size tells how often a clone was seen (once, few, many) or the class of an expanded clone, and some rows leave it out.

v_gene: TRBV28; j_gene: TRBJ2-7; abundance: NA; d_gene: TRBD2; CDR3aa: CASSPTSGLGVSYEQYF; CDR3nt: TGTGCCAGCAGTCCGACTAGCGGGTTAGGGGTCTCCTACGAGCAGTACTTC
v_gene: TRBV6-5; j_gene: TRBJ1-1; abundance: NA; d_gene: NA; CDR3aa: CASSSPHRSMNTEAFF; CDR3nt: TGTGCCAGCAGTTCGCCCCACAGGAGTATGAACACTGAAGCTTTCTTT
v_gene: TRBV4-2; j_gene: TRBJ1-3; abundance: NA; d_gene: NA; CDR3aa: CASSQDTLRGNTIYF; CDR3nt: TGTGCCAGCAGCCAAGATACCCTTAGGGGGAACACCATATATTTT
v_gene: TRBV28; j_gene: TRBJ2-1; abundance: few; d_gene: TRBD2; CDR3aa: CASSSGSFYNEQFF; CDR3nt: TGTGCCAGCAGTAGCGGGAGTTTCTACAATGAGCAGTTCTTC
v_gene: TRBV28; j_gene: TRBJ2-5; abundance: NA; d_gene: NA; CDR3aa: CASRPAMPQETQYF; CDR3nt: TGTGCCAGCAGGCCCGCGATGCCCCAAGAGACCCAGTACTTC
v_gene: TRBV28; j_gene: TRBJ2-7; abundance: NA; d_gene: NA; CDR3aa: CASSPPREHEQYF; CDR3nt: TGTGCCAGCAGTCCCCCCCGAGAGCACGAGCAGTACTTC
v_gene: TRBV28; j_gene: TRBJ2-6; abundance: NA; d_gene: TRBD1; CDR3aa: CASSAPGQGDGGANVLTF; CDR3nt: TGTGCCAGCTCCGCACCGGGACAGGGGGACGGAGGGGCCAACGTCCTGACTTTC
v_gene: TRBV19; j_gene: TRBJ2-7; abundance: NA; d_gene: TRBD1; CDR3aa: CASSSGTAYEQYF; CDR3nt: TGTGCCAGTAGTAGTGGGACAGCCTACGAGCAGTACTTC
v_gene: TRBV19; j_gene: TRBJ1-5; abundance: few; d_gene: TRBD1; CDR3aa: CASSMDRGQPQHF; CDR3nt: TGTGCCAGTAGTATGGACAGGGGCCAGCCCCAGCATTTT
v_gene: TRBV19; j_gene: TRBJ2-5; abundance: NA; d_gene: NA; CDR3aa: CASSTGPGTQYF; CDR3nt: TGTGCCAGTAGTACCGGCCCGGGGACCCAGTACTTC
v_gene: TRBV5-1; j_gene: TRBJ2-3; abundance: few; d_gene: TRBD1; CDR3aa: CASSPLEGQGTDTQYF; CDR3nt: TGCGCCAGCAGCCCACTTGAGGGACAGGGGACAGATACGCAGTATTTT
v_gene: TRBV5-1; j_gene: TRBJ2-5; abundance: few; d_gene: TRBD2; CDR3aa: CASSFSGRLQETQYF; CDR3nt: TGCGCCAGCAGCTTTAGCGGGAGGCTCCAAGAGACCCAGTACTTC
v_gene: TRBV7-8; j_gene: TRBJ1-2; abundance: few; d_gene: TRBD1; CDR3aa: CASSNGTGVGGYTF; CDR3nt: TGTGCCAGCAGCAATGGCACAGGGGTGGGTGGCTACACCTTC
v_gene: TRBV5-1; j_gene: TRBJ2-5; abundance: NA; d_gene: TRBD2; CDR3aa: CASSLAGGQETQYF; CDR3nt: TGCGCCAGCAGTCTTGCGGGAGGACAAGAGACCCAGTACTTC
v_gene: TRBV10-3; j_gene: TRBJ2-1; abundance: NA; d_gene: NA; CDR3aa: CAISESGGGSHNEQFF; CDR3nt: TGTGCCATCAGTGAGTCAGGGGGAGGGAGTCACAATGAGCAGTTCTTC